This T cell receptor beta chain stems from a study of T cell responses to AZD1222 COVID-19 vaccine. Whole-study results and caveats: Regions left unmutated in variants are reportedly the target of nearly half of spike-specific TCRs. Spike-specific TCR breadth rose after two AZD1222 doses, and depth rose as well. Among the donors, most were white British and more were female, and clonal diversity was possibly underestimated. Only after the peak T cell response were repertoires sampled.

V lost 4 bases to trimming and J lost 1 base, with 3 bases between them. The CDR3 loop spans 12 amino acids. Turning to this clone: What it binds is unknown.

Sequenced by immunoSEQ multiplex PCR; TCRdb stores in-frame clones only, minus some. The sample has over 30,000 clones, 88% seen once; the top ten hold approximately 26%. The clonotype was recovered from an adult who received the MenACWY meningococcal vaccine as a control. The chain uses TRBV12-3 or TRBV12-4 and TRBJ2-3; D is unclear. This material consisted of peripheral blood, taken 28 days after the second dose of the MenACWY control vaccine. CDR3 sequence (DNA): TGTGCCAGCAGTTCGTGCACAGATACGCAGTATTTT. This translates into CASSSCTDTQYF.